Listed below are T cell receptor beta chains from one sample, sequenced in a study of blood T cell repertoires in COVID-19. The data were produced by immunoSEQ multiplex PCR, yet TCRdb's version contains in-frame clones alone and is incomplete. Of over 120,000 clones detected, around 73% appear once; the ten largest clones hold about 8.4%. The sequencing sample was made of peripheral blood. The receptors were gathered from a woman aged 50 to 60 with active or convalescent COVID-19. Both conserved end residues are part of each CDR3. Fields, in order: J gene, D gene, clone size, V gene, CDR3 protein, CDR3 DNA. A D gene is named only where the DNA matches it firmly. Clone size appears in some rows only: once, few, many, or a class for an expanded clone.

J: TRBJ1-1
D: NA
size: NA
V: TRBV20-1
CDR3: CSPQRTGEAFF
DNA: TGCAGCCCTCAGAGAACAGGTGAAGCTTTCTTT

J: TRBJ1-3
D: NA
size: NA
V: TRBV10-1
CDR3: CANSPDNSGNTIYF
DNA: TGCGCCAACTCACCGGACAACTCTGGAAACACCATATATTTT

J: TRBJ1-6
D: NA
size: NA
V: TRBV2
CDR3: CASSGEGHNSPLHF
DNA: TGTGCCAGCAGTGGGGAGGGTCATAATTCACCCCTCCACTTT

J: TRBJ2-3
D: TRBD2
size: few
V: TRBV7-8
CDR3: CASSLYSGRGDTQYF
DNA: TGTGCCAGCAGCTTATATAGCGGGAGAGGAGATACGCAGTATTTT

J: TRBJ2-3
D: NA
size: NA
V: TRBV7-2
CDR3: CASSETVITDTQYF
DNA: TGTGCCAGCAGCGAGACAGTGATCACAGATACGCAGTATTTT

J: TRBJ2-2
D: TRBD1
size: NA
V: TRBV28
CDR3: CASSSTRTGGYGTGELFF
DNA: TGTGCCAGCAGTAGCACGCGGACAGGGGGCTATGGGACCGGGGAGCTGTTTTTT

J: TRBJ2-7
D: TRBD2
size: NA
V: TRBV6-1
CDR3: CASSEPRTGGMAYEQYF
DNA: TGTGCCAGCAGCGAACCACGGACGGGAGGTATGGCCTACGAGCAGTACTTC

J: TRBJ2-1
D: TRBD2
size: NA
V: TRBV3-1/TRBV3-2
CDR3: CASSPEAGLVNNEQFF
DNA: TGTGCCAGCAGCCCAGAGGCGGGACTAGTTAACAATGAGCAGTTCTTC

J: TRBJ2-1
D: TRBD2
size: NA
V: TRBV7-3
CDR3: CASSQTSGGAHEQFF
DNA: TGTGCCAGCAGCCAGACTAGCGGGGGGGCCCATGAGCAGTTCTTC

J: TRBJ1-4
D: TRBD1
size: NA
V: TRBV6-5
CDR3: CASSSRDRTNEKLFF
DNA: TGTGCCAGCAGTTCACGGGACAGAACTAATGAAAAACTGTTTTTT

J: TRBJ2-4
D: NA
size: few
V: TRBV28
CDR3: CASSLGTAQGGPFWVAKNIQYF
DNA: TGTGCCAGCAGTTTAGGGACAGCCCAAGGAGGGCCGTTCTGGGTAGCCAAAAACATTCAGTACTTC

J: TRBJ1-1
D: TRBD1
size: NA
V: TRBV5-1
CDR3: CASSLGGTGGRTEAFF
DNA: TGCGCCAGCAGCCTTGGGGGAACAGGGGGGAGAACTGAAGCTTTCTTT

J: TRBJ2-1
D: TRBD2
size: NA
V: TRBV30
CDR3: CAWSAGTSGGASEQFF
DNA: TGTGCCTGGAGTGCCGGGACTAGCGGGGGGGCCAGTGAGCAGTTCTTC

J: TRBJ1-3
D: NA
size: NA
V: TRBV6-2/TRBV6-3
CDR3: CASSPQRGLSSGNTIYF
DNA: TGTGCCAGCAGCCCCCAGCGGGGACTGTCCTCTGGAAACACCATATATTTT

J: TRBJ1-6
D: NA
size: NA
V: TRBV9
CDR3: CASSAGTFFPYNSPLHF
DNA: TGTGCCAGCAGCGCGGGGACTTTCTTCCCCTATAATTCACCCCTCCACTTT

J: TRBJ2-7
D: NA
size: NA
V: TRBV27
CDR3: CASSFRGDPYEQYF
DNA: TGTGCCAGCAGTTTCAGGGGGGACCCCTACGAGCAGTACTTC

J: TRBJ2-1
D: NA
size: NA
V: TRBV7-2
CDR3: CASSLSSPGEQFF
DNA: TGTGCCAGCAGCTTAAGCTCCCCGGGTGAGCAGTTCTTC